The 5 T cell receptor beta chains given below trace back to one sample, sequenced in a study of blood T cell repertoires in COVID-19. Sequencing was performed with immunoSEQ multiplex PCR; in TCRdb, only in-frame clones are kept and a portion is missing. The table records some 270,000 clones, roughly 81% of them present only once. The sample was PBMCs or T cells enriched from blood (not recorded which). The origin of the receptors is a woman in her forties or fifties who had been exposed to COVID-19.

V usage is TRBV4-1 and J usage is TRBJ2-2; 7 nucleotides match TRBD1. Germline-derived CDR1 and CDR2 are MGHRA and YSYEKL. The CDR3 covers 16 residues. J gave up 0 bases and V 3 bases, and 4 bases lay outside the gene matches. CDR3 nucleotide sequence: TGCGCCAGCAGCCAGCATGGGACAGCGAACACCGGGGAGCTGTTTTTT. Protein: CASSQHGTANTGELFF.

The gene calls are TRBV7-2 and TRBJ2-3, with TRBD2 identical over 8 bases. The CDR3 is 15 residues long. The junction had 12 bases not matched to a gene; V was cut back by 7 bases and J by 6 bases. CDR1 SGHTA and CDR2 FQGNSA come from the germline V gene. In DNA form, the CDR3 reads TGTGCCAGCATCCAAAGGGGCGGGGGGACCGATACGCAGTATTTT. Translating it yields CASIQRGGGTDTQYF.

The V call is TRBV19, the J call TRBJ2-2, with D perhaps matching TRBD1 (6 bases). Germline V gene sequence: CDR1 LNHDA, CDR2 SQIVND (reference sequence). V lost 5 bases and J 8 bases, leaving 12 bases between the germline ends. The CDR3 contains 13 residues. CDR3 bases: TGTGCCAGTAGTGTAACAGGGATGGGGGAGCTGTTTTTT. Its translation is CASSVTGMGELFF.

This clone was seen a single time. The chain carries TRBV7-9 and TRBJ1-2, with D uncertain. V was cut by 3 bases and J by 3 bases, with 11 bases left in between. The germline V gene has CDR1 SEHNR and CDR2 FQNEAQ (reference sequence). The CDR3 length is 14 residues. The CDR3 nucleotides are TGTGCCAGCAGCTTGGGCAGGCTCGACTATGGCTACACCTTC. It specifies CASSLGRLDYGYTF.

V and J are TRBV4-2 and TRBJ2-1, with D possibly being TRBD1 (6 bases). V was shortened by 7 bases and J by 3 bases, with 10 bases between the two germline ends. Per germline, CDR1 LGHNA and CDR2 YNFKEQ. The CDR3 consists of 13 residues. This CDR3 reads CASTKGGYNEQFF. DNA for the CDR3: TGTGCCAGCACAAAAGGGGGCTACAATGAGCAGTTCTTC.